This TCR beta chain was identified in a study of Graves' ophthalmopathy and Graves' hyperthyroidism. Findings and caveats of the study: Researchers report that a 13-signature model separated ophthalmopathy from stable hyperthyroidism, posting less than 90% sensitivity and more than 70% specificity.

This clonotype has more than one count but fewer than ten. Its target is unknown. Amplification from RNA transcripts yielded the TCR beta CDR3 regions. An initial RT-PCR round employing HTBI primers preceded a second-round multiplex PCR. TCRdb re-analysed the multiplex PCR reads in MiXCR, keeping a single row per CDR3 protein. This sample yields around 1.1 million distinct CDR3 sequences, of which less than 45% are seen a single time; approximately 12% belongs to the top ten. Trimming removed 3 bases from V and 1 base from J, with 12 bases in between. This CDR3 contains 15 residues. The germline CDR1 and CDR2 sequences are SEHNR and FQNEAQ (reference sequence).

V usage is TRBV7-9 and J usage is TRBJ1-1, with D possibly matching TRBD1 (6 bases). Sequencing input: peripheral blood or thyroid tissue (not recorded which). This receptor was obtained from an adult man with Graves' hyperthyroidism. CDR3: CASSFSGHSNTEAFF. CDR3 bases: TGTGCCAGCAGCTTCTCGGGACACTCGAACACTGAAGCTTTCTTT.